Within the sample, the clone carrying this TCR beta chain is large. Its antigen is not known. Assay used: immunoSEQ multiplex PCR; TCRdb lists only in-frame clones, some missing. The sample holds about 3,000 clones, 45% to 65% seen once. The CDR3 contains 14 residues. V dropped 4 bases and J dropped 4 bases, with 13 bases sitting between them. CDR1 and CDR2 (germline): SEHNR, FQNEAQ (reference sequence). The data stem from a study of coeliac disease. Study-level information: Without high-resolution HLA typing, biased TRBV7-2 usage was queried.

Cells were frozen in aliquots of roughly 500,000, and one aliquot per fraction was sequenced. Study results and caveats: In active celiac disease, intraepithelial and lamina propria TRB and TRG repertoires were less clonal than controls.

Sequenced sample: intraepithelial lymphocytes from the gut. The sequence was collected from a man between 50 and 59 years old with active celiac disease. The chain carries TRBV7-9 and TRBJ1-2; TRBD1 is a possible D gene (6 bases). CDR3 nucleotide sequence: TGTGCCAGCAGCTCCTGGACAGATCCCTATGGCTACACCTTC. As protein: CASSSWTDPYGYTF.